A selection of T cell receptor beta chains follows, all from one sample in a study of blood T cells in healthy people across ages. TCRdb ran MiXCR on the 5' RACE reads and lists one entry per CDR3 protein. Among about 670,000 distinct CDR3 sequences listed, roughly half were seen once. Material: blood. The receptors stem from an elderly woman in good health. CDR3s include the opening cysteine and the closing phenylalanine or tryptophan. Fields, in order: D gene, J gene, V gene, clone size, CDR3 DNA, CDR3 protein. The D gene is left open where the match is weak. Clone size is stated in some rows and not others, as once, few, many or a class when expanded.

d_call: TRBD1; j_call: TRBJ1-6; v_call: TRBV28; clone_size: -; cdr3_nt: TGTGCCAGCAGTTTGCCGGGACAGGGCTCCTATAATTCACCCCTCCACTTT; cdr3_aa: CASSLPGQGSYNSPLHF
d_call: -; j_call: TRBJ2-4; v_call: TRBV7-9; clone_size: few; cdr3_nt: TGTGCCTCCCACCCCGGGCCTCTAGCCAAAAACATTCAGTACTTC; cdr3_aa: CASHPGPLAKNIQYF
d_call: -; j_call: TRBJ2-7; v_call: TRBV3-1; clone_size: many; cdr3_nt: TGTGCCAGCAGCCTCCAGGGACCGCTTAACTACGAGCAGTACTTC; cdr3_aa: CASSLQGPLNYEQYF
d_call: -; j_call: TRBJ1-1; v_call: TRBV29-1; clone_size: many; cdr3_nt: TGCAGCGTTTCAGTGAACACTGAAGCTTTCTTT; cdr3_aa: CSVSVNTEAFF
d_call: TRBD1; j_call: TRBJ2-7; v_call: TRBV20-1; clone_size: -; cdr3_nt: TGCAGTGCGAAGCTGGCTAGGCCAGGGGGCGAGCAGTACTTC; cdr3_aa: CSAKLARPGGEQYF
d_call: -; j_call: TRBJ2-1; v_call: TRBV9; clone_size: -; cdr3_nt: TGTGCCAGCAGCGTAAATGCTATGGATGAGCAGTTCTTC; cdr3_aa: CASSVNAMDEQFF
d_call: TRBD2; j_call: TRBJ2-5; v_call: TRBV6-4; clone_size: -; cdr3_nt: TGTGCCAGCAGTCCCGGGCTAGCGGGGGGTTACAATGAGCAGTACTTC; cdr3_aa: CASSPGLAGGYNEQYF
d_call: -; j_call: TRBJ1-5; v_call: TRBV20-1; clone_size: few; cdr3_nt: TGCAGTGCTGGGGGAGCCTATAGCAATCAGCCCCAGCATTTT; cdr3_aa: CSAGGAYSNQPQHF
d_call: -; j_call: TRBJ2-7; v_call: TRBV10-3; clone_size: many; cdr3_nt: TGTGCCATCAGTGCCAGCGGGCCGGGCTACGAGCAGTACTTC; cdr3_aa: CAISASGPGYEQYF
d_call: -; j_call: TRBJ1-1; v_call: TRBV28; clone_size: -; cdr3_nt: TGTGCCAGCTTTAAAGAAGGGATCACTGAAGCTTTCTTT; cdr3_aa: CASFKEGITEAFF
d_call: -; j_call: TRBJ2-7; v_call: TRBV28; clone_size: -; cdr3_nt: TGTGCCAGCAGCCAACAGAGCTCCTACGAGCAGTACTTC; cdr3_aa: CASSQQSSYEQYF
d_call: -; j_call: TRBJ2-7; v_call: TRBV2; clone_size: -; cdr3_nt: TGTGCCAGCAGTGAAAGTCCGGGGACAAGGTCCTACGAGCAGTACTTC; cdr3_aa: CASSESPGTRSYEQYF
d_call: -; j_call: TRBJ2-7; v_call: TRBV29-1; clone_size: -; cdr3_nt: TGCAGCGTTGAAGGGGAGTCTATTTGCAATGAGCAGTACTTC; cdr3_aa: CSVEGESICNEQYF
d_call: -; j_call: TRBJ2-7; v_call: TRBV7-9; clone_size: -; cdr3_nt: TGTGCCAGCAGCTTTACCGATCCGGACGAGCAGTACTTC; cdr3_aa: CASSFTDPDEQYF
d_call: TRBD1; j_call: TRBJ1-1; v_call: TRBV6-6; clone_size: many; cdr3_nt: TGTGCCAGCAGTTACTCCGGGACAGCTAAAATGAACACTGAAGCTTTCTTT; cdr3_aa: CASSYSGTAKMNTEAFF
d_call: -; j_call: TRBJ2-3; v_call: TRBV7-9; clone_size: -; cdr3_nt: TGTGCCTCGGCCGGACCTAGCACAGATACGCAGTATTTT; cdr3_aa: CASAGPSTDTQYF
d_call: TRBD2; j_call: TRBJ2-2; v_call: TRBV7-7; clone_size: -; cdr3_nt: TGTGCCAGCAGCCCCCTTAGCGGGGGTGTGAACACCGGGGAGCTGTTTTTT; cdr3_aa: CASSPLSGGVNTGELFF
d_call: -; j_call: TRBJ2-5; v_call: TRBV2; clone_size: -; cdr3_nt: TGTGCCAGCAGTGAAGCGCAGGCCCAAGAGACCCAGTACTTC; cdr3_aa: CASSEAQAQETQYF
d_call: -; j_call: TRBJ2-1; v_call: TRBV12-3/TRBV12-4; clone_size: -; cdr3_nt: TGTGCCAGCAGGTCTGGGTACAATGGGCAGTTCTTC; cdr3_aa: CASRSGYNGQFF
d_call: TRBD2; j_call: TRBJ2-1; v_call: TRBV2; clone_size: -; cdr3_nt: TGTGCCAGCAGTGAATTCGGGCGGGGGGGCCTATGGGAGCAGTTCTTC; cdr3_aa: CASSEFGRGGLWEQFF
d_call: -; j_call: TRBJ2-1; v_call: TRBV4-1; clone_size: many; cdr3_nt: TGCGCCAGCAGCCAGTACAACAATGAGCAGTTCTTC; cdr3_aa: CASSQYNNEQFF
d_call: -; j_call: TRBJ2-7; v_call: TRBV7-2; clone_size: -; cdr3_nt: TGTGCCAGCAGCTTACAGGGTCTAATCTACGAGCAGTACTTC; cdr3_aa: CASSLQGLIYEQYF
d_call: -; j_call: TRBJ1-3; v_call: TRBV20-1; clone_size: -; cdr3_nt: TGCAGTGCTAGAATGACGGACTCTGGAAACACCATATATTTT; cdr3_aa: CSARMTDSGNTIYF
d_call: TRBD2; j_call: TRBJ2-5; v_call: TRBV20-1; clone_size: -; cdr3_nt: TGCAGTGCTAGAGATTTTAGCGGGGGGGTCCAAGAGACCCAGTACTTC; cdr3_aa: CSARDFSGGVQETQYF
d_call: TRBD2; j_call: TRBJ2-1; v_call: TRBV2; clone_size: few; cdr3_nt: TGTGCCAGCAGTCCCCACGGGGGGGGTGAGCAGTTCTTC; cdr3_aa: CASSPHGGGEQFF
d_call: -; j_call: TRBJ2-7; v_call: TRBV12-3/TRBV12-4; clone_size: -; cdr3_nt: TGTGCCAGCAATTTATGGGGAATGAGGAATGAGCAGTACTTC; cdr3_aa: CASNLWGMRNEQYF
d_call: -; j_call: TRBJ2-1; v_call: TRBV29-1; clone_size: -; cdr3_nt: TGCAGCGTCGCAGGGAACCGCGATGAGCAGTTCTTC; cdr3_aa: CSVAGNRDEQFF
d_call: -; j_call: TRBJ2-1; v_call: TRBV3-1; clone_size: few; cdr3_nt: TGTGCCAGCAGCCAAGTCGGCGGAACCTTCAATGAGCAGTTCTTC; cdr3_aa: CASSQVGGTFNEQFF
d_call: TRBD2; j_call: TRBJ2-7; v_call: TRBV20-1; clone_size: many; cdr3_nt: TGCAGTGCTAGAGGCGGGACTAGCGGTGTCGAGCAGTACTTC; cdr3_aa: CSARGGTSGVEQYF
d_call: -; j_call: TRBJ1-2; v_call: TRBV29-1; clone_size: -; cdr3_nt: TGCAGCGCCTCAGATCCAGGCTACACCTTC; cdr3_aa: CSASDPGYTF
d_call: TRBD2; j_call: TRBJ2-1; v_call: TRBV28; clone_size: many; cdr3_nt: TGTGCCAGCAGTTCGCCAATAGCGGGCCTAACGTCACACAATGAGCAGTTCTTC; cdr3_aa: CASSSPIAGLTSHNEQFF
d_call: -; j_call: TRBJ2-2; v_call: TRBV20-1; clone_size: few; cdr3_nt: TGCAGTGCTAGAGATTACCTTAAGGCCGGGGAGCTGTTTTTT; cdr3_aa: CSARDYLKAGELFF
d_call: TRBD2; j_call: TRBJ2-7; v_call: TRBV3-1; clone_size: -; cdr3_nt: TGTGCCAGCGGCCCAGGACATAGCGGGAGTTTTTCCTACGAGCAGTACTTC; cdr3_aa: CASGPGHSGSFSYEQYF
d_call: -; j_call: TRBJ1-1; v_call: TRBV12-3/TRBV12-4; clone_size: many; cdr3_nt: TGTGCCAGCAGTTTTCGGTTGAACACTGAAGCTTTCTTT; cdr3_aa: CASSFRLNTEAFF
d_call: -; j_call: TRBJ1-2; v_call: TRBV20-1; clone_size: -; cdr3_nt: TGCAGTGCTAGATTGGAGGTCTATGGCTACACCTTC; cdr3_aa: CSARLEVYGYTF
d_call: -; j_call: TRBJ1-4; v_call: TRBV27; clone_size: few; cdr3_nt: TGTGCCAGCAGTGATAGACAGCCAACTAATGAAAAACTGTTTTTT; cdr3_aa: CASSDRQPTNEKLFF
d_call: -; j_call: TRBJ2-1; v_call: TRBV7-3; clone_size: -; cdr3_nt: TGTGCCAGCGGTTTACGAAGCTCCTACAATGAGCAGTTCTTC; cdr3_aa: CASGLRSSYNEQFF
d_call: TRBD2; j_call: TRBJ2-2; v_call: TRBV4-1; clone_size: -; cdr3_nt: TGCGCCAGCAGTTCCTCGGGGAGGGGCAGCTCGAACACCGGGGAGCTGTTTTTT; cdr3_aa: CASSSSGRGSSNTGELFF
d_call: -; j_call: TRBJ2-5; v_call: TRBV7-9; clone_size: -; cdr3_nt: TGTGCCAGCAGCCCCGGGACACGAGCTTGGTACTTC; cdr3_aa: CASSPGTRAWYF
d_call: -; j_call: TRBJ2-2; v_call: TRBV4-1; clone_size: few; cdr3_nt: TGCGCCAGCAGCCAAGTGGGGGAGACCGGGGAGCTGTTTTTT; cdr3_aa: CASSQVGETGELFF
d_call: TRBD1; j_call: TRBJ2-2; v_call: TRBV7-9; clone_size: -; cdr3_nt: TGTGCCAGCAGCTTAGCTGACAGGGAGACCGGGGAGCTGTTTTTT; cdr3_aa: CASSLADRETGELFF
d_call: TRBD1; j_call: TRBJ2-5; v_call: TRBV5-1; clone_size: many; cdr3_nt: TGCGCCAGCAGCTTGATGGGACAGGGTCAAGAGACCCAGTACTTC; cdr3_aa: CASSLMGQGQETQYF
d_call: -; j_call: TRBJ2-3; v_call: TRBV6-1; clone_size: -; cdr3_nt: TGTGCCAGCAGTGACCGTCCCTCGGGGGCAGATACGCAGTATTTT; cdr3_aa: CASSDRPSGADTQYF
d_call: -; j_call: TRBJ2-1; v_call: TRBV5-1; clone_size: few; cdr3_nt: TGCGCCAGCAGCTTGGGGCTCGGGACCTCCTACAATGAGCAGTTCTTC; cdr3_aa: CASSLGLGTSYNEQFF
d_call: TRBD1; j_call: TRBJ2-3; v_call: TRBV27; clone_size: -; cdr3_nt: TGTGCCAGCAGCTGGGACAGGGGTAAAGATACGCAGTATTTT; cdr3_aa: CASSWDRGKDTQYF
d_call: -; j_call: TRBJ2-1; v_call: TRBV7-3; clone_size: many; cdr3_nt: TGTGCCAGCAGCTTAGGGCTAGCAGGAAACTATGAGCAGTTCTTC; cdr3_aa: CASSLGLAGNYEQFF
d_call: TRBD2; j_call: TRBJ2-7; v_call: TRBV25-1; clone_size: -; cdr3_nt: TGTGCCAGCACCGAGAGCGGGACCGGCTCCTACGAGCAGTACTTC; cdr3_aa: CASTESGTGSYEQYF
d_call: -; j_call: TRBJ1-5; v_call: TRBV3-1; clone_size: -; cdr3_nt: TGTGCCAGCAGCCAAGTCCCAATTCATCAGCCCCAGCATTTT; cdr3_aa: CASSQVPIHQPQHF
d_call: -; j_call: TRBJ2-1; v_call: TRBV4-2; clone_size: -; cdr3_nt: TGTGCCAGCAGCCGACTCTCAGGACAGCACGATGAGCAGTTCTTC; cdr3_aa: CASSRLSGQHDEQFF
d_call: -; j_call: TRBJ2-2; v_call: TRBV12-3/TRBV12-4; clone_size: few; cdr3_nt: TGTGCCAGCAGTTTCGTGGACGCACGCGGGGAGCTGTTTTTT; cdr3_aa: CASSFVDARGELFF
d_call: -; j_call: TRBJ2-7; v_call: TRBV12-3/TRBV12-4; clone_size: -; cdr3_nt: TGTGCCAGCAGTTTACGTCCAGGGGCCAAGGCGGGGGTCACCTACGAGCAGTACTTC; cdr3_aa: CASSLRPGAKAGVTYEQYF
d_call: TRBD2; j_call: TRBJ2-5; v_call: TRBV9; clone_size: many; cdr3_nt: TGTGCCAGCAGCGTAGCTCAACTAGCGAAAGAGACCCAGTACTTC; cdr3_aa: CASSVAQLAKETQYF
d_call: TRBD1; j_call: TRBJ2-3; v_call: TRBV3-1; clone_size: -; cdr3_nt: TGTGCCAGCAGCCAAGTGTCCGGGACAGTCATCACAGATACGCAGTATTTT; cdr3_aa: CASSQVSGTVITDTQYF
d_call: TRBD1; j_call: TRBJ1-1; v_call: TRBV3-1; clone_size: -; cdr3_nt: TGTGCCAGCAGCACCCGGACAGGGTGGGGGGGCACTGAAGCTTTCTTT; cdr3_aa: CASSTRTGWGGTEAFF
d_call: TRBD1; j_call: TRBJ1-2; v_call: TRBV6-5; clone_size: once; cdr3_nt: TGTGCCAGCAACAACAGGGGATTTGGGGGCTACACCTTC; cdr3_aa: CASNNRGFGGYTF
d_call: -; j_call: TRBJ1-2; v_call: TRBV20-1; clone_size: -; cdr3_nt: TGCAGTGCTAGAGTGGAGGAATTAAGTGACTACACCTTC; cdr3_aa: CSARVEELSDYTF